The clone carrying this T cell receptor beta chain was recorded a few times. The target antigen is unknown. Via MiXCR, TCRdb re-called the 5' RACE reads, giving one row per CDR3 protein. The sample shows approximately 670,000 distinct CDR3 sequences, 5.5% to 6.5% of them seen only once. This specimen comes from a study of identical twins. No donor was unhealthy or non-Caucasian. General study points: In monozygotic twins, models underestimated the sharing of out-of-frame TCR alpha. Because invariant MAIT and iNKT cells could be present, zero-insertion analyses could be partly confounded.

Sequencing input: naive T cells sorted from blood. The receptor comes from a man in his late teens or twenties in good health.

The CDR3 here is CASSLPSGNEQFF. The CDR3 DNA follows: TGCGCCAGCAGCTTGCCTAGCGGGAATGAGCAGTTCTTC. The chain uses TRBV5-1 and TRBJ2-1, with 8 nucleotides matching TRBD2. The V segment lost 1 base and the J segment 7 bases; nucleotides outside the gene matches: 1. Germline V gives CDR1 SGHRS, CDR2 YFSETQ. The CDR3 extends over 13 amino acids.